These 2 T cell receptor beta chains were all obtained from the same sample, sequenced in a study of cytomegalovirus exposure and HLA in healthy donors. 13 Jbeta primers and 60 Vbeta primers were used for the PCR. Repertoires were generated with immunoSEQ multiplex PCR, while TCRdb's copy carries only in-frame clones and drops some. The repertoire includes a few hundred thousand clones, 75% to 80% of them detected once, and 1.5% to 2% sits in the top ten. Material: PBMCs. The receptors were sampled from a man younger than 35 in good health and CMV-seronegative.

The CDR3 bases are TGTGCCAGCAGCTCCGAGATTAGGATAGCGGGAGACCCAGAGACCCAGTACTTC. Translated: CASSSEIRIAGDPETQYF. The rearrangement uses TRBV13 and TRBJ2-5; 9 bases are shared with TRBD2. This CDR3 comprises 18 residues. With 4 bases clipped from V and 4 bases from J, the junction kept 16 bases outside the gene matches. Germline CDR1 PRHDT, CDR2 FYEKMQ (reference sequence).

This rearrangement joins TRBV9 to TRBJ2-3, with D possibly TRBD2 on 7 matching bases. V lost 3 bases and J 1 base, leaving 15 bases between the germline ends. This CDR3 comprises 16 residues. The V gene's germline CDR1 is SGDLS and CDR2 YYNGEE. In DNA, the CDR3 is TGTGCCAGCAGCGCGGGTGGCGGGGGCGGCACAGATACGCAGTATTTT. It codes for CASSAGGGGGTDTQYF.